This TCR beta chain originates from a study of cytomegalovirus exposure and HLA in healthy donors. With 60 Vbeta and 13 Jbeta primers, the PCR was carried out. Profiled with immunoSEQ multiplex PCR; TCRdb holds only in-frame clones, not every one. The top ten clones hold 6% to 7.5% of a sample with 73,000 or so clones, about 81% of them seen once. This clone has only a few counts. Its antigen remains unidentified. Germline values: CDR1 SGHAT, CDR2 FQNNGV. The CDR3 consists of 14 residues. V lost 5 bases and J lost 9, with 17 bases in between. Study-level findings and limits: Reports described diagnosis of cytomegalovirus status by the classifier as highly specific and sensitive. A later analysis linked a missense DCLRE1C variant to TCR beta V- and J-gene trimming.

The chain recombines TRBV11-2 with TRBJ2-1; possibly TRBD2 for D (5 bases). Sequencing was performed on PBMCs. This clonotype was obtained from a human donor in good health. CDR3 region: CASSVFASLGEQFF. CDR3 in DNA: TGTGCCAGCAGCGTTTTCGCTAGCCTCGGTGAGCAGTTCTTC.